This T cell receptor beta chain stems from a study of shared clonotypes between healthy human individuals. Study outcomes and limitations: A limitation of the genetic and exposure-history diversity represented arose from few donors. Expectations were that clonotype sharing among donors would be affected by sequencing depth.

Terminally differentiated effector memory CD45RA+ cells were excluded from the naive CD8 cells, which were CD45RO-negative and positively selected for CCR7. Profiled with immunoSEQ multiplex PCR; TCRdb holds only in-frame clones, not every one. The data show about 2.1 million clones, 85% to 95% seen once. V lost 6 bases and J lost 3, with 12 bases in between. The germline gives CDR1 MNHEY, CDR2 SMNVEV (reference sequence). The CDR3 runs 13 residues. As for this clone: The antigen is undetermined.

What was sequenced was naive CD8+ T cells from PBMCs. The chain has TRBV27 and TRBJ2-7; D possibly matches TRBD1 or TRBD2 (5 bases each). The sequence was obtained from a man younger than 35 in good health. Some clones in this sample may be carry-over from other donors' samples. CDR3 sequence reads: CASSGIGVYEQYF. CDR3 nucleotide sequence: TGTGCCAGCAGCGGGATAGGGGTCTACGAGCAGTACTTC.